This T cell receptor beta chain derives from a study of shared clonotypes between healthy human individuals. Across the whole study: CD8 memory received one plate per donor, CD8 naive two, CD4 memory three and CD4 naive three. Study-wide results and caveats: Relative to memory subsets, naive subsets generally showed larger estimated richness. Among a handful of donors, approximately 5% of naive CD4 clonotypes were found in common.

Genomic DNA of every subset was divided equally among multiple immunoSEQ plates. Assay: immunoSEQ multiplex PCR; the TCRdb copy retains only in-frame clones and omits some. This sample has hundreds of thousands of clones, with around 67% found just once. On this clone itself: Its antigen remains unidentified.

The sequencing sample was made of memory CD4+ T cells sorted from blood. Specified subset: CD45RA-negative fraction. The sequence was collected from a woman between 25 and 40 years old in good health.

The CDR3 DNA follows: TGTGCCAGTAGTGCACCCCGCCAGGACCGTAGTATCTACTTC. Its translation is CASSAPRQDRSIYF. This chain uses TRBV19 with TRBJ2-7; D is unresolved. Trimming took off 5 bases at V and 13 bases at J, with 24 bases between the two ends. Germline-derived CDR1 and CDR2 are LNHDA and SQIVND (reference sequence). The CDR3 is 14 residues long.